The rows below give T cell receptor beta chains drawn from one sample of a study of cytomegalovirus exposure and HLA in healthy donors. Assay: immunoSEQ multiplex PCR; the TCRdb copy retains only in-frame clones and omits some. The sample consists of about 180,000 clones, over 65% of them appearing once. Sample: PBMCs. All receptors come from a young man in good health and CMV-seronegative. Each CDR3 is given with its conserved first and last residue. A D gene is named only where the DNA matches it firmly. The size of a clone is reported for some rows only, either as once, few or many, or as a class for expanded clones.

d_call,clone_size,v_call,cdr3_length,j_call,cdr3_nt,cdr3_aa
TRBD1,.,TRBV6-5,14,TRBJ1-5,TGTGCCAGCAGCAAGGGACAGGCAAATCAGCCCCAGCATTTT,CASSKGQANQPQHF
TRBD1,.,TRBV6-5,12,TRBJ1-2,TGTGCCAGCAGTTACGACAGGGGTGGCTACACCTTC,CASSYDRGGYTF
.,.,TRBV13,12,TRBJ2-7,TGTGCCAGCAGCTTAATGGGTGCGGGGCAGTACTTC,CASSLMGAGQYF
.,.,TRBV6-1,14,TRBJ2-7,TGTGCCAGCTTAACAGGCTCTCCCCCCTACGAGCAGTACTTC,CASLTGSPPYEQYF
.,.,TRBV5-1,14,TRBJ2-3,TGCGCCAGCAGCTTGGGCAGGTTGGGAGATACGCAGTATTTT,CASSLGRLGDTQYF
TRBD1,.,TRBV7-8,14,TRBJ2-7,TGTGCCAGCAGCCGGGACAGGGCGTTTGGCGAGCAGTACTTC,CASSRDRAFGEQYF
TRBD2,.,TRBV4-1,15,TRBJ2-1,TGCGCCAGCAGGCCTACTAGCGGGAGGGCCTGGGAGCAGTTCTTC,CASRPTSGRAWEQFF
.,.,TRBV29-1,13,TRBJ1-2,TGCAGCGTGTCGGACAGCCTAGAGGGTGGCTACACCTTC,CSVSDSLEGGYTF
.,.,TRBV19,15,TRBJ2-5,TGTGCCAGTAGTTATCGGGGGGCTAGCCTTCAGACCCAGTACTTC,CASSYRGASLQTQYF
.,.,TRBV6-5,15,TRBJ2-1,TGTGCCAGCAGTAGAACAGGGTTAGGGTACAATGAGCAGTTCTTC,CASSRTGLGYNEQFF
.,.,TRBV7-2,16,TRBJ2-7,TGTGCCAGCAGCTTGGACCCGGGACTCATATCCTACGAGCAGTACTTC,CASSLDPGLISYEQYF
.,.,TRBV7-6,14,TRBJ2-1,TGTGCCAGCAGCTTCTCGGGTCAATACAATGAGCAGTTCTTC,CASSFSGQYNEQFF
.,.,TRBV27,16,TRBJ2-2,TGTGCCAGCAGTCCCCGACGGGTCCTAAACACCGGGGAGCTGTTTTTT,CASSPRRVLNTGELFF
.,.,TRBV7-9,12,TRBJ2-6,TGTGCCAGCCACTCTGGGGCCAACGTCCTGACTTTC,CASHSGANVLTF
TRBD2,.,TRBV7-9,17,TRBJ2-7,TGTGCCAGCAGCCCCGCGGGACTAGCGGGAAGGTTGGGTGAGCAGTACTTC,CASSPAGLAGRLGEQYF
TRBD1,few,TRBV11-1,13,TRBJ2-7,TGTGCCAGCAGCCCACGGACAGGATACGAGCAGTACTTC,CASSPRTGYEQYF
.,.,TRBV7-9,16,TRBJ2-7,TGTGCCAGCAGCCCTACACCCCTGGCTTGGGGCAACGAGCAGTACTTC,CASSPTPLAWGNEQYF
.,.,TRBV6-1,14,TRBJ2-5,TGTGCCAGCACCTACAGGTTTCCCCAAGAGACCCAGTACTTC,CASTYRFPQETQYF
.,.,TRBV6-6,15,TRBJ2-7,TGTGCCAGCAGTTACTCGACCGCCAGGTCTAACGAGCAGTACTTC,CASSYSTARSNEQYF
.,.,TRBV7-2,14,TRBJ1-1,TGTGCCAGCAGCTTAGGGAGGGCGAACACTGAAGCTTTCTTT,CASSLGRANTEAFF
TRBD1,.,TRBV2,15,TRBJ2-7,TGTGCCAGCAGGCATGGACAGGGGGTTTCCTACGAGCAGTACTTC,CASRHGQGVSYEQYF
TRBD1,.,TRBV10-3,15,TRBJ2-7,TGTGCCATCAGGCCGGGACAGGGGGCGAGTTACGAGCAGTACTTC,CAIRPGQGASYEQYF
TRBD1,.,TRBV2,14,TRBJ1-2,TGTGCCAGCAGCAGGGGGCAGGTAAACTATGGCTACACCTTC,CASSRGQVNYGYTF
.,once,TRBV6-5,15,TRBJ2-1,TGTGCCAGCAGTTACTCGAAGAGTGTAGCAAATGAGCAGTTCTTC,CASSYSKSVANEQFF
.,.,TRBV12-5,14,TRBJ2-7,TGTGCTAGTGGTTCTGGGCCTTTCTCCTACGAGCAGTACTTC,CASGSGPFSYEQYF
.,once,TRBV9,17,TRBJ1-2,TGTGCCAGCAGCTTCACCACAGGTGTCATAGCTAACTATGGCTACACCTTC,CASSFTTGVIANYGYTF
.,.,TRBV7-7,14,TRBJ1-4,TGTGCTAGCAGCCCAGCACCCTGGGAGGGAAAACTGTTTTTT,CASSPAPWEGKLFF
.,once,TRBV7-8,17,TRBJ1-5,TGTGCCAGCAGCTTAGCCTGGGCAGGGAATAGCAATCAGCCCCAGCATTTT,CASSLAWAGNSNQPQHF
.,.,TRBV30,14,TRBJ1-1,TGTGCCTGGAGTGTAGCGGTTTGGGACACTGAAGCTTTCTTT,CAWSVAVWDTEAFF
TRBD2,.,TRBV7-8,15,TRBJ2-7,TGTGCCAGCAGCTTAATAGCGGGGGGATCAGGCGAGCAGTACTTC,CASSLIAGGSGEQYF
.,.,TRBV4-2,15,TRBJ2-3,TGTGCCAGCAGCCAAGGCCCTAGAGGCACAGGTACGCAGTATTTT,CASSQGPRGTGTQYF
.,.,TRBV5-3,16,TRBJ1-1,TGTGCCAGAAGCGCGGAACAGGGTAGCGTTCCTGCTGAAGCTTTCTTT,CARSAEQGSVPAEAFF
TRBD1,.,TRBV5-6,17,TRBJ1-1,TGTGTCAGCAGCCCAACCGGACAGGGGTTAAGGAACACTGAAGCTTTCTTT,CVSSPTGQGLRNTEAFF
.,.,TRBV6-5,14,TRBJ1-1,TGTGCCAGCACAAGAACCACCCCGGGCACTGAAGCTTTCTTT,CASTRTTPGTEAFF
TRBD2,.,TRBV5-1,16,TRBJ2-1,TGCGCCAGCAGCTTCCGCGGGGGGGTGTCCTACAATGAGCAGTTCTTC,CASSFRGGVSYNEQFF